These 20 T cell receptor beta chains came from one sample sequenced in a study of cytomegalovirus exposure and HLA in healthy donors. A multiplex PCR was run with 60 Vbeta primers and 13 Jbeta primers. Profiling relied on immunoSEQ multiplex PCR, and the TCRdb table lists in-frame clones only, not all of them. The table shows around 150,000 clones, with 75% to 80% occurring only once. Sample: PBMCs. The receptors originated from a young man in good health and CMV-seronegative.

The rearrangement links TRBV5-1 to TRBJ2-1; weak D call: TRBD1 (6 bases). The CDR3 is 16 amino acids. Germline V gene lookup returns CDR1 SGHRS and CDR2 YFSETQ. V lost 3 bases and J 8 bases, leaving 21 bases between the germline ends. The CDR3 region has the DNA TGCGCCAGCAGCTCTTTTCCGGGACAAATAGGCGATGAGCAGTTCTTC. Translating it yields CASSSFPGQIGDEQFF. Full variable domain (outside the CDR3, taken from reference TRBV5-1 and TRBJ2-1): KAGVTQTPRYLIKTRGQQVTLSCSPISGHRSVSWYQQTPGQGLQFLFEYFSETQRNKGNFPGRFSGRQFSNSRSEMNVSTLELGDSALYLCASSSFPGQIGDEQFFGPGTRLTVL.

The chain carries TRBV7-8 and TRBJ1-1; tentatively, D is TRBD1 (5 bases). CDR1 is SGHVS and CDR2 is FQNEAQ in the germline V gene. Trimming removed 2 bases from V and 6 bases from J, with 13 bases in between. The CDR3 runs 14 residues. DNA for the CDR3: TGTGCCAGCAGCTTAAGAACCCAGGGCGCTGAAGCTTTCTTT. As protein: CASSLRTQGAEAFF.

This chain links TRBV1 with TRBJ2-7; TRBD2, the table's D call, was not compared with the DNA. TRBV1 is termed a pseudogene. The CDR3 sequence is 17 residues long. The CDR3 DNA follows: TGCACCAGCAGCCAACAGGCGGGTTACGGGTCCCTCTACGAGCAGTACTTC. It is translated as CTSSQQAGYGSLYEQYF.

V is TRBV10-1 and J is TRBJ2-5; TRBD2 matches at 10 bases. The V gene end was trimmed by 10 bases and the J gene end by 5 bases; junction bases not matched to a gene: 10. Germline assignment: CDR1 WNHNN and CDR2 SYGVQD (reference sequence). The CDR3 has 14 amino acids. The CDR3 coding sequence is TGCGCCACCGCAGCGGGAGGGCCCCGCGAGACCCAGTACTTC. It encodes CATAAGGPRETQYF.

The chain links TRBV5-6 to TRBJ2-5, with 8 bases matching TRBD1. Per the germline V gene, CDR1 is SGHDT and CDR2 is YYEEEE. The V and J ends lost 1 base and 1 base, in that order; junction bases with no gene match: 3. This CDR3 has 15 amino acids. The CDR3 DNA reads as TGTGCCAGCAGCTTGCTGGACAGGGCCCAAGAGACCCAGTACTTC. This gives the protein CASSLLDRAQETQYF.

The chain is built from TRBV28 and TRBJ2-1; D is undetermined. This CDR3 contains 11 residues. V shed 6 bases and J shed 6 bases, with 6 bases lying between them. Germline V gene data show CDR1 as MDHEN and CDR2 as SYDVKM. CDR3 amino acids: CASRYVNEQFF. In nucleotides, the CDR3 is TGTGCCAGCAGGTATGTCAATGAGCAGTTCTTC.

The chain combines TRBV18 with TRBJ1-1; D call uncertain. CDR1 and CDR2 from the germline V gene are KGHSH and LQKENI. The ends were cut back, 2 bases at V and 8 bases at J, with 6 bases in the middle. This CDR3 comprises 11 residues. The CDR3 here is CASSPGQEAFF. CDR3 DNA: TGTGCCAGCTCACCAGGCCAGGAAGCTTTCTTT.

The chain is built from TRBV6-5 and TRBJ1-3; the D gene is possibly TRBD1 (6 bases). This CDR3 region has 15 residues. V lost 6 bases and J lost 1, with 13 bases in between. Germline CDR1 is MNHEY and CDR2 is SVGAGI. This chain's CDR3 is CASRNTGTSGNTIYF. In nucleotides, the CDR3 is TGTGCCAGCAGGAATACAGGGACATCTGGAAACACCATATATTTT.

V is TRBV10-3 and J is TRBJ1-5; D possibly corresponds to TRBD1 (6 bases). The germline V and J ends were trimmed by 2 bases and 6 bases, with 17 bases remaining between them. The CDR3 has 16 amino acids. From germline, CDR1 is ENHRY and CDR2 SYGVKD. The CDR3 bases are TGTGCCATCAGTGAGGCCGACGGGGGGCCCGGTCAGCCCCAGCATTTT. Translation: CAISEADGGPGQPQHF.

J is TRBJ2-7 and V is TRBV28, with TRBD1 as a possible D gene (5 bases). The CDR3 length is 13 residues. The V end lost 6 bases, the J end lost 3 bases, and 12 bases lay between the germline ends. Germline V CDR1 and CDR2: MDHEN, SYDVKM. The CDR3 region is CASSPADSYEQYF. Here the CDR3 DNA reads TGTGCCAGCAGCCCGGCCGACAGCTACGAGCAGTACTTC.

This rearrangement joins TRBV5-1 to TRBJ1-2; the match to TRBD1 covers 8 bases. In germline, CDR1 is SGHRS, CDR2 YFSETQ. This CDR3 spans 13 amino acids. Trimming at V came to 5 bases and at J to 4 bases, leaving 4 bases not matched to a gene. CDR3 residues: CASSIGQGYGYTF. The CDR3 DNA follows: TGCGCCAGCAGTATAGGACAGGGCTATGGCTACACCTTC.

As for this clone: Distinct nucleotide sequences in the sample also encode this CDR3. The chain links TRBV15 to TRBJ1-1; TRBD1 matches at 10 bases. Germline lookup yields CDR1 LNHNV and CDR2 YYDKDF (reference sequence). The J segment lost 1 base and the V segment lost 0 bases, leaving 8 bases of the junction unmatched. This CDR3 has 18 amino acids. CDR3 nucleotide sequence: TGTGCCACCAGCAGAGAAGGGGGCTGGGACAGGGGGAACACTGAAGCTTTCTTT. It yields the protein CATSREGGWDRGNTEAFF. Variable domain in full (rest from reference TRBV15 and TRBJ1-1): DAMVIQNPRYQVTQFGKPVTLSCSQTLNHNVMYWYQQKSSQAPKLLFHYYDKDFNNEADTPDNFQSRRPNTSFCFLDIRSPGLGDTAMYLCATSREGGWDRGNTEAFFGQGTRLTVV.

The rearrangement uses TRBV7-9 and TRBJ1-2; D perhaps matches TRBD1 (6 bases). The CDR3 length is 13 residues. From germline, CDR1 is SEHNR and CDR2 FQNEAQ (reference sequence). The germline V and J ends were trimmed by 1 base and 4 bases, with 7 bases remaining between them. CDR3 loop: CASSLEDSYGYTF. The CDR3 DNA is TGTGCCAGCAGCTTAGAGGACAGCTATGGCTACACCTTC.

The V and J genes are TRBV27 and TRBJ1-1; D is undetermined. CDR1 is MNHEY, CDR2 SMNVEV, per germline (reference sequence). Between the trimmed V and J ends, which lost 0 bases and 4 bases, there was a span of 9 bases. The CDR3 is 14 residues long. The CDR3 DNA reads TGTGCCAGCAGTTTATCCGAGGGCGGCACTGAAGCTTTCTTT. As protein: CASSLSEGGTEAFF.

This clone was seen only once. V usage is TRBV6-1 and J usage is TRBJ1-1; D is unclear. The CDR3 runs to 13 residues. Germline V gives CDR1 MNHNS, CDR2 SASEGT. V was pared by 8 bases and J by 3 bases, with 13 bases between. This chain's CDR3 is CASDSFSYTEAFF. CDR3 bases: TGTGCCAGCGACTCTTTTAGTTACACTGAAGCTTTCTTT.

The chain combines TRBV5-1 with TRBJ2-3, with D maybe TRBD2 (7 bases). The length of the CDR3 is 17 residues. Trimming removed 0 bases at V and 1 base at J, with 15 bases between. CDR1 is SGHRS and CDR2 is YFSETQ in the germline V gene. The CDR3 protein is CASSLVSAGARTDTQYF. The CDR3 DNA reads TGCGCCAGCAGCTTGGTTTCGGCGGGGGCGCGCACAGATACGCAGTATTTT. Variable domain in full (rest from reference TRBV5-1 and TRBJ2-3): KAGVTQTPRYLIKTRGQQVTLSCSPISGHRSVSWYQQTPGQGLQFLFEYFSETQRNKGNFPGRFSGRQFSNSRSEMNVSTLELGDSALYLCASSLVSAGARTDTQYFGPGTRLTVL.

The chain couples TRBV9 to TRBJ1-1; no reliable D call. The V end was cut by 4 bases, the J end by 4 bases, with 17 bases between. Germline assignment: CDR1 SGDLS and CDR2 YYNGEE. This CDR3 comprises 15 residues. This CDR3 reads CASSPWEGGGTEAFF. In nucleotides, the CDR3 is TGTGCCAGCAGCCCGTGGGAGGGCGGCGGCACTGAAGCTTTCTTT.

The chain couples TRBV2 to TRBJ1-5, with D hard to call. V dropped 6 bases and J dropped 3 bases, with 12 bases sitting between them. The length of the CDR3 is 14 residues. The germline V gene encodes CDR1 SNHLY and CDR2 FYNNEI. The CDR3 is CASRGLRDNQPQHF. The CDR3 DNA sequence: TGTGCCAGCAGGGGGTTGCGGGACAATCAGCCCCAGCATTTT.

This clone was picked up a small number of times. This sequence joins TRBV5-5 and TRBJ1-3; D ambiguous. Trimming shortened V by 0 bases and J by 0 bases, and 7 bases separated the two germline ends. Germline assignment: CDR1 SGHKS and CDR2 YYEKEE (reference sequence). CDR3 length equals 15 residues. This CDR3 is CASSLVFISGNTIYF. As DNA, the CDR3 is TGTGCCAGCAGCTTGGTTTTCATCTCTGGAAACACCATATATTTT.

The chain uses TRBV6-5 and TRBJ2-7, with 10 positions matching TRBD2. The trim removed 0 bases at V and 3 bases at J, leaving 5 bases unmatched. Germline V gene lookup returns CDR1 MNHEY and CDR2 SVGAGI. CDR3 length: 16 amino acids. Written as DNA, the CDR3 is TGTGCCAGCAGTTACTCCCTAGCGGGGGCAAACTACGAGCAGTACTTC. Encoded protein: CASSYSLAGANYEQYF.